Following are 26 T cell receptor beta chains from one sample sequenced in a study of T cells after yellow fever vaccination. Each CDR3 protein is one row after TCRdb ran MiXCR on the 5' RACE reads. Of more than 75,000 distinct CDR3 sequences in the sample, roughly 9% are singletons; the top ten hold approximately 16%. The material sequenced was CD8+ T cells not binding an NS4B(214-222) dextramer, sorted from PBMCs, taken less than 16 days after the first yellow fever vaccination. The source of these receptors is a man younger than 30 who received the YFV17D yellow fever vaccine.

In this sample, this clonotype turned up a few times. CDR3 loop: CASSLRDREIEETQYF. The CDR3 coding sequence is TGTGCCAGCAGCTTACGGGACAGGGAAATCGAGGAGACCCAGTACTTC. The chain combines TRBV5-8 with TRBJ2-5; 9 bases fit TRBD1. This CDR3 region has 16 residues. Trimming at V came to 2 bases and at J to 5 bases, leaving 10 bases not matched to a gene. CDR1 is SGHTS, CDR2 YDEGEE, per germline. The full variable domain, with the rest looked up from reference TRBV5-8 and TRBJ2-5, is EAGVTQSPTHLIKTRGQQATLRCSPISGHTSVYWYQQALGLGLQFLLWYDEGEERNRGNFPPRFSGRQFPNYSSELNVNALELEDSALYLCASSLRDREIEETQYFGPGTRLLVL.

The gene calls are TRBV10-3 and TRBJ2-1; 8 bases are a match to TRBD2. J was trimmed by 7 bases and V by 6 bases; bases with no gene match: 2. The CDR3 sequence is 12 residues long. Per the germline V gene, CDR1 is ENHRY and CDR2 is SYGVKD. This CDR3 is CAIRGLENEQFF. The CDR3 DNA reads TGTGCCATCAGGGGACTAGAGAATGAGCAGTTCTTC.

This clonotype was observed at least ten times. This chain connects TRBV12-3 or TRBV12-4 to TRBJ1-1; maybe TRBD1 (6 bases). V was trimmed by 3 bases and J by 6 bases, leaving 14 bases between them. The CDR3 has 14 amino acids. CDR3: CASSFNRDPSEAFF. The CDR3 region has the DNA TGTGCCAGCAGTTTTAACAGGGATCCGTCTGAAGCTTTCTTT.

This clonotype was seen only a few times. The J gene is TRBJ1-1, the V gene TRBV20-1; no firm D call. Germline V lookup: CDR1 DFQATT, CDR2 SNEGSKA (reference sequence). The V and J ends lost 3 bases and 3 bases respectively, with 17 bases between them. This CDR3 is built from 15 residues. The CDR3 DNA is TGCAGTGCTAGGGAAGGGCTCGGCCATGACACTGAAGCTTTCTTT. Translated, it gives CSAREGLGHDTEAFF.

This clonotype was counted between two and nine times. The V gene is TRBV5-1, the J gene TRBJ1-1; D call uncertain. Germline V lookup: CDR1 SGHRS, CDR2 YFSETQ. The CDR3 consists of 13 residues. Trimming shortened V by 3 bases and J by 1 base, and 7 bases separated the two germline ends. CDR3 bases: TGCGCCAGCAGCTCGGCGACGAACACTGAAGCTTTCTTT. This gives the protein CASSSATNTEAFF.

As to this clonotype: This sequence may be a read error, since a much larger clone differs from it by one base. The genes are TRBV12-3 or TRBV12-4 and TRBJ1-5, with D perhaps matching TRBD1 (6 bases). The CDR3 sequence is 13 residues long. V was pared by 8 bases and J by 7 bases, with 15 bases between. CDR3 sequence (DNA): TGTGCCAGCGGCACAGGGTTCGGGCAGCCCCAGCATTTT. As protein: CASGTGFGQPQHF.

The gene calls are TRBV5-1 and TRBJ1-2; no clear D. CDR1 and CDR2 from the germline V gene are SGHRS and YFSETQ. V dropped 0 bases and J dropped 0 bases, with 6 bases sitting between them. The CDR3 is 14 residues long. The CDR3 sequence: CASSLEGSNYGYTF. Here the CDR3 DNA reads TGCGCCAGCAGCTTGGAAGGATCTAACTATGGCTACACCTTC.

This chain connects TRBV5-4 to TRBJ1-5, with D maybe TRBD1 (5 bases). The CDR3 covers 14 residues. Germline-derived CDR1 and CDR2 are SGHNT and YYREEE (reference sequence). Trimming shortened V by 1 base and J by 2 bases, and 7 bases separated the two germline ends. This chain's CDR3 is CASSLQGGNQPQHF. CDR3 nucleotides: TGTGCCAGCAGCTTGCAAGGGGGCAATCAGCCCCAGCATTTT. Combining the CDR3 with reference TRBV5-4 and TRBJ1-5 gives the whole variable domain ETGVTQSPTHLIKTRGQQVTLRCSSQSGHNTVSWYQQALGQGPQFIFQYYREEENGRGNFPPRFSGLQFPNYSSELNVNALELDDSALYLCASSLQGGNQPQHFGDGTRLSIL.

This clonotype was recorded a few times. This chain uses TRBV9 with TRBJ1-2; weak D call: TRBD1 (6 bases). The CDR3 runs 15 residues. V lost 0 bases, J lost 4 bases, and 13 bases lay in between. The germline V gene has CDR1 SGDLS and CDR2 YYNGEE. The CDR3 DNA reads as TGTGCCAGCAGCGTAGCCCTGGGGGGGCCCTATGGCTACACCTTC. It yields the protein CASSVALGGPYGYTF. The full variable domain, its missing parts supplied by reference TRBV9 and TRBJ1-2, is DSGVTQTPKHLITATGQRVTLRCSPRSGDLSVYWYQQSLDQGLQFLIQYYNGEERAKGNILERFSAQQFPDLHSELNLSSLELGDSALYFCASSVALGGPYGYTFGSGTRLTVV.

This clonotype was seen more than once but under ten times. The rearrangement joins TRBV7-9 to TRBJ2-7, with TRBD2 matching 9 bases. This CDR3 is 14 amino acids long. J lost 3 bases, V lost 5 bases, and 5 bases had no gene match. The germline gives CDR1 SEHNR, CDR2 FQNEAQ (reference sequence). CDR3 DNA sequence: TGTGCCAGCAGCCCATCTAGCGGGGACTACGAGCAGTACTTC. The encoded protein is CASSPSSGDYEQYF.

The rearrangement uses TRBV2 and TRBJ2-1; tentative D call: TRBD1 (5 bases). CDR3 length: 13 amino acids. Germline CDR1 SNHLY, CDR2 FYNNEI. The V end was cut by 4 bases, the J end by 8 bases, with 12 bases between. The CDR3 DNA reads as TGTGCCAGCAGTGGGCAGGGTGTCCATGAGCAGTTCTTC. As protein: CASSGQGVHEQFF.

The chain combines TRBV12-3 or TRBV12-4 with TRBJ1-5; no clear D gene. The CDR3 has 13 amino acids. Trimming removed 4 bases at V and 4 bases at J, with 8 bases between. The CDR3 DNA sequence: TGTGCCAGCAGTTGGTTTGGTAATCAGCCCCAGCATTTT. It yields the protein CASSWFGNQPQHF.

This clonotype was seen a few times. This chain uses TRBV7-2 with TRBJ2-6; D may correspond to TRBD1 or TRBD2 (7 bases each). V lost 8 bases to trimming and J lost 4 bases, with 15 bases between them. This CDR3 contains 15 residues. The germline CDR1 and CDR2 sequences are SGHTA and FQGNSA. In DNA, the CDR3 is TGTGCCAGCCCAGGGGGGGTTTACGGGGCCAACGTCCTGACTTTC. This encodes CASPGGVYGANVLTF.

The rearrangement uses TRBV29-1 and TRBJ2-1, with a weak D call TRBD1 (5 bases). This CDR3 comprises 17 residues. The V gene lost 1 base and the J gene lost 5 bases, with 21 bases spanning the gap. CDR1 is SQVTM and CDR2 is ANQGSEA in the germline V gene. CDR3 sequence: CSVEGEGVAFGNNEQFF. In DNA form, the CDR3 reads TGCAGCGTTGAAGGTGAAGGGGTGGCTTTCGGAAACAATGAGCAGTTCTTC.

The J gene is TRBJ2-4, the V gene TRBV6-2 or TRBV6-3; D gene unclear. The CDR3 consists of 13 residues. Germline CDR1 and CDR2: MNHEY and SVGEGT. Trimming removed 4 bases from V and 8 bases from J, with 12 bases in between. In nucleotides, the CDR3 is TGTGCCAGCAGTTCCACACGAGTCGACATTCAGTACTTC. Its protein is CASSSTRVDIQYF.

This clonotype was recorded a few times. The chain employs TRBV28 and TRBJ2-5; TRBD2 agrees at 7 bases. The CDR3 has 17 amino acids. J gave up 5 bases and V 3 bases, and 15 bases lay outside the gene matches. Germline CDR1 reads MDHEN; CDR2 reads SYDVKM. CDR3 nucleotides: TGTGCCAGCAGTTTGGCATCATGGGGGGGGTTAAGGGAGACCCAGTACTTC. Its translation: CASSLASWGGLRETQYF. Variable domain in full (rest from reference TRBV28 and TRBJ2-5): DVKVTQSSRYLVKRTGEKVFLECVQDMDHENMFWYRQDPGLGLRLIYFSYDVKMKEKGDIPEGYSVSREKKERFSLILESASTNQTSMYLCASSLASWGGLRETQYFGPGTRLLVL.

V gene TRBV25-1 combines with J gene TRBJ2-5; D gene unclear. Germline CDR1 MGHDK, CDR2 SYGVNS. V lost 4 bases and J 7 bases, leaving 13 bases between the germline ends. The CDR3 sequence is 13 residues long. The CDR3 protein is CASSVDISGTQYF. CDR3 nucleotide sequence: TGTGCCAGCAGTGTTGACATTTCAGGGACCCAGTACTTC.

In its sample, this clonotype was seen a few times. The chain uses TRBV20-1 and TRBJ2-1, with TRBD2 matching over 9 bases. This CDR3 spans 17 amino acids. The germline gives CDR1 DFQATT, CDR2 SNEGSKA (reference sequence). The ends lost 5 bases at V and 9 bases at J; junction bases unmatched: 20. CDR3 sequence (DNA): TGCAGTGCTGACCTCGGGGGGGAGCGGGGGGTCTTGGGTGAGCAGTTCTTC. Protein sequence: CSADLGGERGVLGEQFF.

The J gene is TRBJ1-2, the V gene TRBV11-2; D gene unclear. Deletions cut 6 bases from V and 13 bases from J, with 21 bases between. This CDR3 contains 13 residues. Germline V CDR1 and CDR2: SGHAT, FQNNGV. The CDR3 loop is CASSVSVEREVTF. CDR3 bases: TGTGCCAGCAGTGTTTCAGTAGAACGCGAGGTCACCTTC.

The chain joins TRBV11-2 to TRBJ1-1, with D unresolved. CDR3 length: 12 amino acids. V lost 8 bases and J lost 0, with 7 bases in between. CDR1 is SGHAT, CDR2 FQNNGV, per germline. The chain's CDR3 is CASGEMNTEAFF. The DNA for the CDR3 is TGTGCCAGCGGCGAGATGAACACTGAAGCTTTCTTT.

This clonotype was seen repeatedly, ten times or more. This chain uses TRBV29-1 with TRBJ2-5; either TRBD1 or TRBD2 may supply D (6 bases each). Looked up from germline, CDR1 is SQVTM and CDR2 is ANQGSEA. The CDR3 has 12 residues. V was cut by 2 bases and J by 10 bases, with 14 bases left in between. The CDR3 DNA reads as TGCAGCGTTGAACGTGGGGGGCAGGACCAGTACTTC. Translation gives CSVERGGQDQYF.

J is TRBJ1-5 and V is TRBV7-8, with a weak D call TRBD1 (5 bases). Trimming cost V 0 bases and J 0 bases, with 12 bases left between them. This CDR3 has 17 residues. Germline values: CDR1 SGHVS, CDR2 FQNEAQ. In nucleotides, the CDR3 is TGTGCCAGCAGCTTAGCGACAGCCCGTTATAGCAATCAGCCCCAGCATTTT. Its protein product is CASSLATARYSNQPQHF.

This clonotype has more than one count but fewer than ten. The genes are TRBV9 and TRBJ2-2; 8 bases are a match to TRBD2. Germline CDR1 is SGDLS and CDR2 is YYNGEE. The CDR3 extends over 15 amino acids. J lost 3 bases, V lost 1 base, and 2 bases had no gene match. CDR3 region: CASSVSGGDTGELFF. The CDR3 DNA reads TGTGCCAGCAGCGTATCCGGGGGGGACACCGGGGAGCTGTTTTTT.

J is TRBJ2-3 and V is TRBV19, with D possibly matching TRBD2 (6 bases). This CDR3 is 14 amino acids long. V was pared by 6 bases and J by 2 bases, with 12 bases between. Per the germline V gene, CDR1 is LNHDA and CDR2 is SQIVND (reference sequence). The chain's CDR3 is CASSPGLHTDTQYF. CDR3 in DNA: TGTGCCAGTAGCCCGGGACTTCACACAGATACGCAGTATTTT.

This clonotype was counted only a few times. The V gene is TRBV12-3 or TRBV12-4, the J gene TRBJ2-7, with 8 bases matching TRBD1. Trimming cost V 8 bases and J 3 bases; bases outside gene matches: 3. This CDR3 has 12 amino acids. Written as DNA, the CDR3 is TGTGCCAGCGGAGACAGGGGCTACGAGCAGTACTTC. Residues: CASGDRGYEQYF.

This chain connects TRBV7-6 to TRBJ2-5; D ambiguous. The CDR3 runs to 16 residues. The germline V and J ends were trimmed by 5 bases and 5 bases, with 21 bases remaining between them. CDR1 and CDR2 from the germline V gene are SGHVS and FNYEAQ. CDR3 region: CASSPRWTGPGETQYF. CDR3 DNA sequence: TGTGCCAGCAGCCCCCGGTGGACCGGGCCTGGGGAGACCCAGTACTTC.